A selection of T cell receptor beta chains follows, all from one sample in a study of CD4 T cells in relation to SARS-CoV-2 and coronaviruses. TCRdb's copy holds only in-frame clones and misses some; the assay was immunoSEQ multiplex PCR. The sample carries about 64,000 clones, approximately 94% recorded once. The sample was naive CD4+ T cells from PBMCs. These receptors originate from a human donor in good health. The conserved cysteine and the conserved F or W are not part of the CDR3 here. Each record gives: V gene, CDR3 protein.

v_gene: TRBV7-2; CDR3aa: ASSRDRGQETQY
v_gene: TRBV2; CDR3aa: ASTFADRAGYT
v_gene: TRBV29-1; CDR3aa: SVGLGGTDTQY
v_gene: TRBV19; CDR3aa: ASRRGGWATEAF
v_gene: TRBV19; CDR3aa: ASSSNGQGSYYEQY
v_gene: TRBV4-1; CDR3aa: ASSQGDRAGGETQY
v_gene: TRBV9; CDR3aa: ATKRGITIPYEQY
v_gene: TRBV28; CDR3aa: ASTSQDRPNYGYT
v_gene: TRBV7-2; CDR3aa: ASSSGLLTYEQY
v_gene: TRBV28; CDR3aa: ASIRDRVTGELF
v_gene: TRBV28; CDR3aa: ASSLSPWDGYT
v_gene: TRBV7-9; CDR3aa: ASSTEGGSPLH
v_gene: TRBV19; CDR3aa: ASSIGGLAYEQY